Below are 28 T cell receptor beta chains sequenced from a single sample in a study of early T cells in non-severe SARS-CoV-2 infection. TCRdb itself ran the 5' RACE reads through MiXCR, one entry per CDR3 protein. The sample lists 75,000 or so distinct CDR3 sequences; around 15% were seen once. The sample consisted of whole blood. Every receptor here comes from an adult who was a healthcare worker with PCR-confirmed SARS-CoV-2 infection or an uninfected control (not recorded which).

This chain links TRBV3-1 with TRBJ1-5; 9 nucleotides line up with TRBD1. CDR3 length: 16 residues. V was pared by 3 bases and J by 8 bases, with 11 bases of the junction left unmatched. Germline values: CDR1 LGHDT, CDR2 YNNKEL (reference sequence). The CDR3 loop reads CASSHMDRGGKEPQHF. DNA for the CDR3: TGTGCCAGCAGCCACATGGACAGGGGAGGGAAGGAGCCCCAGCATTTT.

This clonotype was seen only a few times. This sequence joins TRBV19 and TRBJ2-3, with 9 positions matching TRBD2. The germline V gene encodes CDR1 LNHDA and CDR2 SQIVND (reference sequence). The CDR3 is made up of 15 amino acids. V trimming: 6 bases; J trimming: 3 bases; junction bases outside the gene matches: 7. CDR3 sequence reads: CASSLSGGQTDTQYF. The CDR3 DNA sequence: TGTGCCAGTAGCCTAAGCGGGGGGCAGACAGATACGCAGTATTTT. Full variable domain (outside the CDR3, taken from reference TRBV19 and TRBJ2-3): DGGITQSPKYLFRKEGQNVTLSCEQNLNHDAMYWYRQDPGQGLRLIYYSQIVNDFQKGDIAEGYSVSREKKESFPLTVTSAQKNPTAFYLCASSLSGGQTDTQYFGPGTRLTVL.

The V gene is TRBV10-2, the J gene TRBJ1-4; no clear D gene. V lost 10 bases, J lost 4 bases, and 7 bases lay in between. Per the germline V gene, CDR1 is WSHSY and CDR2 is SAAADI. The CDR3 runs to 11 residues. The CDR3 spells CATLSNEKLFF. The CDR3 DNA reads as TGCGCCACCTTAAGTAATGAAAAACTGTTTTTT.

This clonotype came up a few times. The chain couples TRBV20-1 to TRBJ1-2; D gene ambiguous. This CDR3 has 12 amino acids. CDR1 and CDR2 from the germline V gene are DFQATT and SNEGSKA (reference sequence). V gave up 6 bases and J gave up 4 bases, with 12 bases separating them. The CDR3, as DNA: TGCAGTGCGAGGTCGGAAACCTATGGCTACACCTTC. This encodes CSARSETYGYTF.

This chain joins TRBV7-2 and TRBJ1-1; 8 nucleotides align to TRBD1. V lost 5 bases to trimming and J lost 7 bases; unmatched junction nucleotides: 12. The germline V gene encodes CDR1 SGHTA and CDR2 FQGNSA. CDR3 length equals 15 residues. The CDR3 loop is CASSTRTGKSSEAFF. The CDR3 region has the DNA TGTGCCAGCAGCACTCGGACAGGGAAAAGTAGTGAAGCTTTCTTT.

The genes are TRBV9 and TRBJ1-6, with D tentatively TRBD1 (6 bases). The CDR3 covers 16 residues. Germline V gives CDR1 SGDLS, CDR2 YYNGEE. V gave up 0 bases and J gave up 9 bases, with 16 bases separating them. The CDR3 DNA reads as TGTGCCAGCAGCGTAGGAATAGAAACAGGGCCTTCACCCCTCCACTTT. Its translation is CASSVGIETGPSPLHF.

This clonotype was seen repeatedly, ten times or more. This rearrangement joins TRBV12-3 or TRBV12-4 to TRBJ1-1; a weak D match, TRBD1 (6 bases). The length of the CDR3 is 15 residues. V shed 6 bases and J shed 6 bases, with 20 bases lying between them. Written as DNA, the CDR3 is TGTGCCAGCAGAAGGGGGAGGGACGGATTCCCTGAAGCTTTCTTT. It specifies CASRRGRDGFPEAFF.

The sample holds a few counts of this clonotype. This chain joins TRBV20-1 and TRBJ2-3; 10 bases fit TRBD2. The CDR3 has 13 residues. Germline CDR1 is DFQATT and CDR2 is SNEGSKA (reference sequence). The V segment lost 6 bases and the J segment 5 bases; nucleotides outside the gene matches: 5. The CDR3: CSAWTSGIDTQYF. Here the CDR3 DNA reads TGCAGTGCCTGGACTAGCGGAATAGATACGCAGTATTTT.

Many counts were recorded for this clonotype. This rearrangement joins TRBV12-3 or TRBV12-4 to TRBJ2-1, with D unresolved. The CDR3 has 11 amino acids. Trimming removed 4 bases at V and 9 bases at J, with 7 bases between. The CDR3 reads CASSSGPEQFF. The CDR3 DNA reads as TGTGCCAGCAGTTCCGGCCCTGAGCAGTTCTTC.

The chain combines TRBV3-1 with TRBJ1-6, with D maybe TRBD1 (5 bases). Trimming shortened V by 0 bases and J by 11 bases, and 14 bases separated the two germline ends. The CDR3 contains 15 residues. The germline V gene has CDR1 LGHDT and CDR2 YNNKEL (reference sequence). The CDR3 loop is CASSQDGQGGPPLHF. The CDR3, as DNA: TGTGCCAGCAGCCAAGATGGGCAGGGAGGTCCACCCCTCCACTTT.

In DNA, the CDR3 is TGCAGCCGAATGGGACAGGGGAATGAGCAGTTCTTC. Translating it yields CSRMGQGNEQFF. The chain is built from TRBV29-1 and TRBJ2-1; TRBD1 matches 10 bases. Unmatched junction bases numbered 5, after V lost 8 bases and J lost 7 bases. This CDR3 contains 12 residues. Germline-derived CDR1 and CDR2 are SQVTM and ANQGSEA.

A few counts support this clonotype. Here the CDR3 reads CASSSVRGQNTGELFF. As DNA, the CDR3 is TGTGCCAGCAGCTCGGTTCGGGGTCAGAACACCGGGGAGCTGTTTTTT. This rearrangement joins TRBV7-2 to TRBJ2-2; possible D gene TRBD2, 5 bases. CDR3 size: 16 residues. Germline V gene lookup returns CDR1 SGHTA and CDR2 FQGNSA. V gave up 4 bases and J gave up 1 base, with 13 bases separating them.

This sequence joins TRBV10-3 and TRBJ2-7, with D perhaps being TRBD1 or TRBD2 (6 bases each). V was trimmed by 4 bases and J by 1 base, leaving 11 bases between them. This CDR3 is built from 14 residues. Germline values: CDR1 ENHRY, CDR2 SYGVKD. DNA of the CDR3: TGTGCCATCAGTGTCGAGGGGGGTTCCTACGAGCAGTACTTC. Translated: CAISVEGGSYEQYF.

The chain is built from TRBV6-5 and TRBJ1-1; D is unresolved. V lost 6 bases and J 7 bases, leaving 18 bases between the germline ends. CDR1 and CDR2 from the germline V gene are MNHEY and SVGAGI. This CDR3 has 14 residues. The CDR3 bases are TGTGCCAGCAGCCCTGCCGGAGCTACCAGTGAAGCTTTCTTT. Amino acid sequence: CASSPAGATSEAFF.

The J gene is TRBJ1-1, the V gene TRBV28; 7 bases align to TRBD1. This CDR3 has 12 amino acids. Germline V CDR1 and CDR2: MDHEN, SYDVKM. Unmatched junction bases numbered 3, after V lost 5 bases and J lost 6 bases. CDR3 protein: CASSVGQPEAFF. The CDR3 coding sequence is TGTGCCAGCAGTGTGGGACAGCCTGAAGCTTTCTTT.

The chain has TRBV29-1 and TRBJ2-3; D might be TRBD1 or TRBD2, each matching 6 bases. The CDR3 is made up of 14 amino acids. Germline-derived CDR1 and CDR2 are SQVTM and ANQGSEA. The V gene lost 1 base and the J gene lost 4 bases, with 12 bases spanning the gap. CDR3 nucleotide sequence: TGCAGCGTTGAAGGATACGGGGGCGCAGATACGCAGTATTTT. This encodes CSVEGYGGADTQYF.

This clonotype was seen at least ten times. The V and J genes are TRBV12-3 or TRBV12-4 and TRBJ2-1; no clear D gene. The ends were cut back, 8 bases at V and 2 bases at J, with 13 bases in the middle. The CDR3 length is 14 residues. As DNA, the CDR3 is TGTGCCAGCCGACAAAACTTCGCCTACAATGAGCAGTTCTTC. As protein: CASRQNFAYNEQFF.

This clonotype was detected a few times. The chain links TRBV10-3 to TRBJ2-3; D tentatively reads TRBD1 or TRBD2 (5 bases each). Germline lookup yields CDR1 ENHRY and CDR2 SYGVKD. The V gene lost 8 bases and the J gene lost 3 bases, with 12 bases spanning the gap. This CDR3 has 13 amino acids. CDR3: CAIAGGGTDTQYF. In DNA form, the CDR3 reads TGTGCCATCGCGGGTGGGGGAACAGATACGCAGTATTTT.

CDR3 amino acids: CASSVSRGRYTF. In DNA, the CDR3 is TGTGCCAGCAGTGTTTCTAGAGGACGCTACACCTTC. The chain couples TRBV28 to TRBJ1-2; D is unclear. With 5 bases removed from V and 9 bases from J, the gap between germline ends came to 13 bases. This CDR3 is 12 amino acids long. Germline V lookup: CDR1 MDHEN, CDR2 SYDVKM.

The chain uses TRBV12-3 or TRBV12-4 and TRBJ2-5; tentative D call: TRBD1 (6 bases). Trimming pared 4 bases from V and 4 bases from J, leaving 10 bases between. The CDR3 totals 13 residues. The CDR3 nucleotides read TGTGCCAGCAGTTGGACAGAAGCAGAGACCCAGTACTTC. Its translation: CASSWTEAETQYF.

The chain couples TRBV12-3 or TRBV12-4 to TRBJ1-6; D is unresolved. There are 13 residues in the CDR3. Trimming stripped 5 bases from V and 8 bases from J, with 10 bases between. The CDR3, as DNA: TGTGCCAGCAGTCGGGTCTCGGATTCACCCCTCCACTTT. It yields the protein CASSRVSDSPLHF.

J is TRBJ1-1 and V is TRBV14; unclear D gene. With 3 bases removed from V and 0 bases from J, the gap between germline ends came to 17 bases. The CDR3 extends over 17 amino acids. CDR1 is SGHDN, CDR2 FVKESK, per germline. In DNA, the CDR3 is TGTGCCAGCAGCCACATTCTAAGCGGCCACCTGAACACTGAAGCTTTCTTT. This gives the protein CASSHILSGHLNTEAFF.

This clonotype was observed at least ten times. The chain carries TRBV27 and TRBJ1-6; D is possibly TRBD1 (5 bases). V lost 4 bases, J lost 6 bases, and 10 bases lay in between. The V gene's germline CDR1 is MNHEY and CDR2 SMNVEV (reference sequence). CDR3 length: 14 amino acids. CDR3 sequence reads: CASSWRGRNSPLHF. CDR3 DNA sequence: TGTGCCAGCAGTTGGAGGGGCCGTAATTCACCCCTCCACTTT.

The chain combines TRBV12-3 or TRBV12-4 with TRBJ1-6, with D perhaps matching TRBD1 (6 bases). This CDR3 is 18 amino acids long. V lost 5 bases to trimming and J lost 0 bases, with 17 bases between them. CDR3: CASSPSGGGSSYNSPLHF. The CDR3 DNA is TGTGCCAGCAGTCCCTCGGGTGGGGGCAGCTCCTATAATTCACCCCTCCACTTT.

In this sample, this clonotype turned up many times. The chain links TRBV3-1 to TRBJ2-1, with D possibly matching TRBD2 (7 bases). This CDR3 spans 14 amino acids. V gave up 2 bases and J gave up 6 bases, with 11 bases separating them. The germline CDR1 and CDR2 sequences are LGHDT and YNNKEL (reference sequence). CDR3 protein: CASSQLGGGNEQFF. CDR3 sequence (DNA): TGTGCCAGCAGCCAACTGGGAGGGGGCAATGAGCAGTTCTTC.

This chain links TRBV12-3 or TRBV12-4 with TRBJ1-2, with 9 bases identical to TRBD1. V was clipped by 2 bases and J by 4 bases; unmatched bases: 5. The length of the CDR3 is 15 residues. In DNA, the CDR3 is TGTGCCAGCAGTTTAAACGGACAGGGGAGCTATGGCTACACCTTC. Its protein product is CASSLNGQGSYGYTF.

There are many counts of this clonotype. The genes are TRBV11-2 and TRBJ1-1; tentative D call: TRBD1 (6 bases). The CDR3 is 14 residues long. Germline V gene sequence: CDR1 SGHAT, CDR2 FQNNGV. Trimming took 3 bases from V and 4 from J, leaving 12 bases between them. CDR3 sequence (DNA): TGTGCCAGCAGCTTGGCCGGGGGGCGCACTGAAGCTTTCTTT. Residues: CASSLAGGRTEAFF.

V is TRBV7-3 and J is TRBJ2-3; D tentatively reads TRBD1 or TRBD2 (5 bases each). The V gene lost 4 bases and the J gene lost 2 bases, with 16 bases spanning the gap. This CDR3 contains 16 residues. CDR1 is SGHTA, CDR2 FQGTGA, per germline. DNA for the CDR3: TGTGCCAGCAGCTCACAGGTGGCGGACTTCACAGATACGCAGTATTTT. As protein: CASSSQVADFTDTQYF.